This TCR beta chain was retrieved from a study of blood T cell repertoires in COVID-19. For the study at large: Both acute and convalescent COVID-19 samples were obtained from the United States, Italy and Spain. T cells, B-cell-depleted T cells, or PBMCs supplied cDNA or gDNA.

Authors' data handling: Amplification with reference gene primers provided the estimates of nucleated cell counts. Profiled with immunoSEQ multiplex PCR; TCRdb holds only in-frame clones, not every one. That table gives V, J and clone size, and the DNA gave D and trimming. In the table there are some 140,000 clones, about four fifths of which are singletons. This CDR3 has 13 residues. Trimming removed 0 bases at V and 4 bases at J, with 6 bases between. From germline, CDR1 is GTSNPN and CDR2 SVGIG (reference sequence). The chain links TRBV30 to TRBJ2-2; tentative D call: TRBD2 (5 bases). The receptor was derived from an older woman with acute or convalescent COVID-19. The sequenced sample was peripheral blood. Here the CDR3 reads CAWSVRVTGELFF. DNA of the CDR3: TGTGCCTGGAGTGTGAGGGTCACCGGGGAGCTGTTTTTT.